This TCR beta chain emerged from a study of cytomegalovirus exposure and HLA in healthy donors. Study-wide context: A preliminary data release comprised tens of millions of unique TCRs obtained from HLA-typed donors. Genetic ancestry analysis placed around four fifths of the roughly 400 donors that were genotyped in the Caucasian-associated cluster.

Looked up from germline, CDR1 is SGHNT and CDR2 is YYREEE (reference sequence). The CDR3 contains 15 residues. With 1 base removed from V and 0 bases from J, the gap between germline ends came to 7 bases. The PCR made use of 60 Vbeta and 13 Jbeta primers. Data came from immunoSEQ multiplex PCR; TCRdb stores just in-frame clones and leaves some out. This sample has roughly 86,000 clones, with more than 55% found just once. This clone has a handful of counts. The specimen was PBMCs. The sequence derives from a woman aged 45-65 years in good health and CMV-seropositive. The chain carries TRBV5-4 and TRBJ2-2; possibly TRBD2 for D (6 bases). CDR3 DNA sequence: TGTGCCAGCAGCTTGCGACTAGCGAACACCGGGGAGCTGTTTTTT. It is translated as CASSLRLANTGELFF.